One sample yielded the 4 T cell receptor beta chains listed below, sequenced in a study of OX40 agonist ivuxolimab in advanced cancers. Method: immunoSEQ multiplex PCR; TCRdb's copy keeps in-frame clones and lacks some. In the table there are tens of thousands of clones, 60% to 80% of which are singletons. This specimen was CD4+ or CD8+ T cells sorted from blood, taken in a trial of the OX40 agonist ivuxolimab. These receptors were taken from an adult with an advanced solid tumor such as melanoma, head and neck, liver or kidney cancer.

The chain uses TRBV7-9 and TRBJ1-1, with D possibly TRBD1 on 5 matching bases. The CDR3 is made up of 13 amino acids. Germline values: CDR1 SEHNR, CDR2 FQNEAQ (reference sequence). V gave up 5 bases and J gave up 3 bases, with 10 bases separating them. The CDR3 here is CASSPGGYTEAFF. The CDR3 nucleotides read TGTGCCAGCAGCCCCGGGGGGTACACTGAAGCTTTCTTT. Together with reference TRBV7-9 and TRBJ1-1, the CDR3 gives the full variable domain: DTGVSQNPRHKITKRGQNVTFRCDPISEHNRLYWYRQTLGQGPEFLTYFQNEAQLEKSRLLSDRFSAERPKGSFSTLEIQRTEQGDSAMYLCASSPGGYTEAFFGQGTRLTVV.

This chain links TRBV27 with TRBJ1-3; the D gene is possibly TRBD1 (6 bases). Trimming took 7 bases from V and 0 from J, leaving 16 bases between them. CDR1 is MNHEY, CDR2 SMNVEV, per germline (reference sequence). The CDR3 length is 16 residues. CDR3 residues: CASIPKNRDSGNTIYF. The CDR3, as DNA: TGTGCCAGCATTCCGAAAAACAGGGACTCTGGAAACACCATATATTTT.

V and J are TRBV5-1 and TRBJ2-1; 11 bases agree with TRBD2. Germline values: CDR1 SGHRS, CDR2 YFSETQ. V shed 4 bases, J shed 6 bases, and the junction held 9 bases outside the gene matches. This CDR3 is built from 16 residues. CDR3 protein: CASSLLGGLAGNEQFF. CDR3 in DNA: TGCGCCAGCAGCCTCCTTGGTGGACTAGCGGGCAATGAGCAGTTCTTC.

The DNA for the CDR3 is TGTGCCAGCAGCTCTCGAGATACGCAGTATTTT. Residues: CASSSRDTQYF. The rearrangement joins TRBV7-9 to TRBJ2-3, with D unclear. Trimming cost V 4 bases and J 5 bases, with 4 bases left between them. The CDR3 covers 11 residues. CDR1 and CDR2 from the germline V gene are SEHNR and FQNEAQ (reference sequence).